The rows below give T cell receptor beta chains drawn from one sample of a study of T cell changes during pregnancy in multiple sclerosis. Data came from immunoSEQ multiplex PCR; TCRdb stores just in-frame clones and leaves some out. The sample holds more than 35,000 clones; almost 90% are singletons and the top ten take 0.55% to 0.7%. Specimen: CD4+ T cells from peripheral blood mononuclear cells, collected in the second trimester of pregnancy. All receptors derive from a female donor with multiple sclerosis, enrolled in a pregnancy study. Each CDR3 is given with its conserved first and last residue. The order of the fields is CDR3 protein, D gene, J gene, V gene. D genes are given only for firm matches.

CDR3: CASSSWAGLIEAFF; D: NA; J: TRBJ1-1; V: TRBV6-5
CDR3: CASSLSAGVVPNEQFF; D: TRBD2; J: TRBJ2-1; V: TRBV5-6
CDR3: CASRTSTDTQYF; D: NA; J: TRBJ2-3; V: TRBV2
CDR3: CASSLAFRAGQETQYF; D: NA; J: TRBJ2-5; V: TRBV7-8
CDR3: CASSPMGADQPQHF; D: NA; J: TRBJ1-5; V: TRBV6-6
CDR3: CASSLGQGANEKLFF; D: TRBD1; J: TRBJ1-4; V: TRBV7-6
CDR3: CASRGQGGDEKLFF; D: TRBD1; J: TRBJ1-4; V: TRBV28
CDR3: CASSFGTGGTQYF; D: TRBD1; J: TRBJ2-3; V: TRBV7-2
CDR3: CATSRVAGEYNEQFF; D: TRBD2; J: TRBJ2-1; V: TRBV15
CDR3: CASSTRQGTTYGYTF; D: TRBD1; J: TRBJ1-2; V: TRBV9
CDR3: CASSPRGRTTGELLF; D: NA; J: TRBJ2-2; V: TRBV27
CDR3: CASSGRVKETQYF; D: NA; J: TRBJ2-5; V: TRBV6-6
CDR3: CASSPPTRFPNEQFF; D: NA; J: TRBJ2-1; V: TRBV18
CDR3: CASRTSGSYEQYF; D: TRBD2; J: TRBJ2-7; V: TRBV2
CDR3: CASSPNNEQFF; D: NA; J: TRBJ2-1; V: TRBV11-3
CDR3: CASSQRGGSGTGELFF; D: NA; J: TRBJ2-2; V: TRBV14
CDR3: CASSVAVGAAPGTGELFF; D: NA; J: TRBJ2-2; V: TRBV9
CDR3: CAWSHRVETEAFF; D: NA; J: TRBJ1-1; V: TRBV30
CDR3: CASSSGRASNQPQHF; D: NA; J: TRBJ1-5; V: TRBV11-2
CDR3: CASSHPGQVYNEQFF; D: TRBD1; J: TRBJ2-1; V: TRBV10-2
CDR3: CASSSLGPSGRVGTGELFF; D: TRBD2; J: TRBJ2-2; V: TRBV7-2
CDR3: CASSFKVAGAGEQFF; D: TRBD2; J: TRBJ2-1; V: TRBV11-3
CDR3: CASGLGLREMGEQFF; D: NA; J: TRBJ2-1; V: TRBV12-5
CDR3: CASSIETGVPYSNQPQHF; D: TRBD1; J: TRBJ1-5; V: TRBV19
CDR3: CASSPAPGQGNQPQHF; D: TRBD1; J: TRBJ1-5; V: TRBV5-4
CDR3: CASSKREVRYEQYF; D: TRBD2; J: NA; V: TRBV6-5
CDR3: CASSPYGQGGGREKLFF; D: TRBD1; J: TRBJ1-4; V: TRBV27
CDR3: CASSHLTSGTSNTGELFF; D: TRBD2; J: TRBJ2-2; V: TRBV4-3
CDR3: CASSRTVNQPQHF; D: NA; J: TRBJ1-5; V: TRBV18
CDR3: CASSFGQTYSSGNTIYF; D: NA; J: TRBJ1-3; V: TRBV7-9
CDR3: CASSPGTGNEQYF; D: TRBD1; J: TRBJ2-7; V: TRBV11-2
CDR3: CASSSTRDEQFF; D: NA; J: TRBJ2-1; V: TRBV9
CDR3: CASSSTGVFGYEQYF; D: TRBD1; J: TRBJ2-7; V: TRBV5-1
CDR3: CAWSAPRRPQHF; D: NA; J: TRBJ1-5; V: TRBV30
CDR3: CASSFRQGSDTQYF; D: TRBD1; J: TRBJ2-3; V: TRBV7-9
CDR3: CASSRERTGVVYTGELFF; D: TRBD1; J: TRBJ2-2; V: TRBV5-6
CDR3: CASSPWASGIYNEQFF; D: TRBD2; J: TRBJ2-1; V: TRBV19
CDR3: CASSGGTSGSIPYEQYF; D: TRBD2; J: TRBJ2-7; V: TRBV6-1
CDR3: CASSEGRAGDTQYF; D: NA; J: TRBJ2-3; V: TRBV25-1
CDR3: CASSMGQPRTGANVLTF; D: NA; J: TRBJ2-6; V: TRBV19
CDR3: CASSDVGTGNEKLFF; D: TRBD1; J: TRBJ1-4; V: TRBV25-1
CDR3: CASSGEKQGPYRYTEAFF; D: NA; J: TRBJ1-1; V: TRBV5-6
CDR3: CASSLEGTSGRFYNEQFF; D: TRBD2; J: TRBJ2-1; V: TRBV7-2
CDR3: CASSSISFGPQHF; D: NA; J: TRBJ1-5; V: TRBV27
CDR3: CASSPMTGAGTGELFF; D: NA; J: TRBJ2-2; V: TRBV7-3
CDR3: CASTPGQGAGELFF; D: TRBD1; J: TRBJ2-2; V: TRBV9